Below, 10 T cell receptor beta chains from the same sample are listed, as sequenced in a study of HIV-infected children after antiretroviral therapy interruption. Specified treatment: PENTA 11 planned treatment interruption arm or continuous ART arm. Unique molecular identifiers were included in an RNA-based 3' RACE TCR library. TCRdb called the 3' RACE reads again in MiXCR, with one record for every CDR3 protein. The data show about 50,000 distinct CDR3 sequences, more than 3.5% seen once. The sequencing here drew on CD45RA+ CD4+ T cells from PBMCs, pooled from several time points, taken from a donor given antiretroviral therapy, either interrupted or continuous. As for subset: naive CD4+ CD45RA+ CD45RO- T cells. The receptors derive from a pool of human donors with HIV.

This clonotype was seen a handful of times. V gene TRBV7-2 combines with J gene TRBJ2-6; tentatively, D is TRBD2 (6 bases). The V end was cut by 1 base, the J end by 2 bases, with 9 bases between. The CDR3 runs 16 residues. Germline lookup yields CDR1 SGHTA and CDR2 FQGNSA. The CDR3, as DNA: TGTGCCAGCAGCTTAGGCGGGGCAACTGGGGCCAACGTCCTGACTTTC. It translates to CASSLGGATGANVLTF.

This clonotype was seen at least ten times. The chain joins TRBV5-1 to TRBJ2-4; 12 bases agree with TRBD2. Germline V lookup: CDR1 SGHRS, CDR2 YFSETQ. CDR3 length: 18 amino acids. V was clipped by 0 bases and J by 6 bases; unmatched bases: 10. CDR3 DNA sequence: TGCGCCAGCAGCTTGGAAGGACTAGCGGGGAGGGGCGGAAACATTCAGTACTTC. Protein: CASSLEGLAGRGGNIQYF.

Ten or more counts support this clonotype. The chain carries TRBV5-6 and TRBJ2-3, with D perhaps assigned TRBD1 or TRBD2 (7 bases each). Trimming shortened V by 0 bases and J by 8 bases, and 19 bases separated the two germline ends. Germline loops: CDR1 SGHDT, CDR2 YYEEEE. This CDR3 has 16 residues. CDR3 protein: CASSLDRGGGSGTQYF. DNA for the CDR3: TGTGCCAGCAGCTTGGACAGGGGAGGGGGTTCCGGTACGCAGTATTTT.

V gene TRBV10-2 combines with J gene TRBJ2-2, with TRBD2 as a possible D gene (5 bases). Trimming removed 10 bases at V and 0 bases at J, with 27 bases between. The CDR3 loop spans 19 amino acids. Germline V CDR1 and CDR2: WSHSY, SAAADI. This CDR3 reads CAISTPGLTSHANTGELFF. The DNA for the CDR3 is TGCGCCATTTCCACCCCCGGACTTACATCTCACGCGAACACCGGGGAGCTGTTTTTT.

This rearrangement joins TRBV30 to TRBJ1-6; no reliable D call. The germline gives CDR1 GTSNPN, CDR2 SVGIG (reference sequence). CDR3 length equals 13 residues. The germline V and J ends were trimmed by 0 bases and 8 bases, with 8 bases remaining between them. The CDR3 region has the DNA TGTGCCTGGAGTGTTAATTCGGATTCACCCCTCCACTTT. Its protein is CAWSVNSDSPLHF.

This clonotype has at least ten counts. The V gene is TRBV13, the J gene TRBJ2-6, with TRBD2 as a possible D gene (5 bases). V was pared by 3 bases and J by 0 bases, with 9 bases between. The CDR3 loop spans 16 amino acids. The germline CDR1 and CDR2 sequences are PRHDT and FYEKMQ (reference sequence). CDR3 sequence (DNA): TGTGCCAGCAGCTTTGGACTTCACTCTGGGGCCAACGTCCTGACTTTC. As protein: CASSFGLHSGANVLTF.

The table lists this clonotype with many counts. The chain joins TRBV23-1 to TRBJ2-3; 9 bases map to TRBD1. TRBV23-1 is classed as an ORF, of uncertain function. V shed 7 bases, J shed 5 bases, and the junction held 16 bases outside the gene matches. The CDR3 has 17 amino acids. DNA for the CDR3: TGCGCCAGCACCCTTGGCCCCTGGACAGGGGTGAGAGATACGCAGTATTTT. It yields the protein CASTLGPWTGVRDTQYF.

This clonotype qualifies as medium-sized. The rearrangement joins TRBV20-1 to TRBJ2-1, with TRBD2 identical over 10 bases. V lost 5 bases, J lost 6 bases, and 10 bases stayed unmatched. The CDR3 spans 15 residues. Germline lookup yields CDR1 DFQATT and CDR2 SNEGSKA (reference sequence). CDR3 loop: CSAGTSSGSPNEQFF. The CDR3 DNA reads TGCAGTGCTGGAACGTCTAGCGGGAGCCCCAATGAGCAGTTCTTC.

This sequence joins TRBV28 and TRBJ2-6, with D tentatively TRBD1 (5 bases). V was shortened by 5 bases and J by 3 bases, with 14 bases between the two germline ends. CDR3 length equals 16 residues. The V gene's germline CDR1 is MDHEN and CDR2 SYDVKM. The CDR3 region is CASSPQGGVGANVLTF. CDR3 nucleotides: TGTGCCAGCAGTCCGCAGGGCGGCGTTGGGGCCAACGTCCTGACTTTC.

This clonotype was found many times. The CDR3 loop reads CASTGGGLADTQYF. The CDR3, as DNA: TGTGCCAGCACCGGGGGGGGGCTGGCAGATACGCAGTATTTT. The V and J genes are TRBV12-3 or TRBV12-4 and TRBJ2-3, with 8 bases that match TRBD2. The CDR3 has 14 residues. V dropped 7 bases and J dropped 4; count of bases not matched to a gene: 7.